Below, 27 T cell receptor beta chains from the same sample are listed, as sequenced in a study of OX40 agonist ivuxolimab in advanced cancers. The assay was immunoSEQ multiplex PCR, and TCRdb's table has in-frame clones only and misses some. This table holds tens of thousands of clones, around 85% found once. The sample consisted of CD4+ or CD8+ T cells sorted from blood, taken in a trial of the OX40 agonist ivuxolimab. All receptors come from an adult with an advanced solid tumor such as melanoma, head and neck, liver or kidney cancer.

V is TRBV7-6 and J is TRBJ2-1; a weak D match, TRBD2 (6 bases). The CDR3 consists of 19 residues. Trimming shortened V by 1 base and J by 3 bases, and 22 bases separated the two germline ends. CDR1 and CDR2 (germline): SGHVS, FNYEAQ. DNA of the CDR3: TGTGCCAGCAGCTTAGTTCTTATGTCACTGGGGACTCTCTACAATGAGCAGTTCTTC. Translating it yields CASSLVLMSLGTLYNEQFF.

V is TRBV6-6 and J is TRBJ1-5, with TRBD1 identical over 7 bases. Trimming at V came to 6 bases and at J to 4 bases, leaving 6 bases not matched to a gene. CDR3 length: 14 residues. Per germline, CDR1 MNHNY and CDR2 SVGAGI (reference sequence). This CDR3 reads CASSKQGPNQPQHF. CDR3 in DNA: TGTGCCAGCAGCAAACAGGGGCCTAATCAGCCCCAGCATTTT.

This sequence joins TRBV2 and TRBJ1-1; D uncertain. Germline CDR1 and CDR2: SNHLY and FYNNEI. The germline V and J ends were trimmed by 4 bases and 1 base, with 7 bases remaining between them. CDR3 size: 13 residues. The CDR3: CASSAERNTEAFF. As DNA, the CDR3 is TGTGCCAGCAGTGCAGAACGGAACACTGAAGCTTTCTTT.

The chain combines TRBV6-5 with TRBJ1-6; unclear D gene. The germline V and J ends were trimmed by 4 bases and 6 bases, with 13 bases remaining between them. The CDR3 has 15 amino acids. Germline CDR1 and CDR2: MNHEY and SVGAGI. CDR3 in amino acids: CASSSGRTSNSPLHF. CDR3 coding DNA: TGTGCCAGCAGTTCCGGCCGTACTAGTAATTCACCCCTCCACTTT.

The chain recombines TRBV7-2 with TRBJ1-3; no firm D call. The germline CDR1 and CDR2 sequences are SGHTA and FQGNSA. V lost 5 bases to trimming and J lost 4 bases, with 9 bases between them. This CDR3 has 13 residues. The CDR3 nucleotides are TGTGCCAGCAGCCCAAGGGAAGGAAACACCATATATTTT. It translates to CASSPREGNTIYF.

This chain joins TRBV7-9 and TRBJ1-1; tentatively, D is TRBD1 (6 bases). The V gene's germline CDR1 is SEHNR and CDR2 FQNEAQ (reference sequence). CDR3 length: 14 residues. V lost 2 bases and J 3 bases, leaving 10 bases between the germline ends. CDR3 protein: CASSLPGGDTEAFF. The CDR3 region has the DNA TGTGCCAGCAGCTTACCGGGGGGCGACACTGAAGCTTTCTTT.

This rearrangement joins TRBV11-3 to TRBJ2-2; 7 bases agree with TRBD1. The germline CDR1 and CDR2 sequences are SGHNT and YENEEA. The ends lost 5 bases at V and 3 bases at J; junction bases unmatched: 3. CDR3 size: 14 residues. CDR3 protein: CASSRGQHTGELFF. The CDR3 coding sequence is TGTGCCAGCAGCCGGGGACAGCACACCGGGGAGCTGTTTTTT. The variable domain in full, with the rest retrieved from reference TRBV11-3 and TRBJ2-2, is EAGVVQSPRYKIIEKKQPVAFWCNPISGHNTLYWYLQNLGQGPELLIRYENEEAVDDSQLPKDRFSAERLKGVDSTLKIQPAELGDSAVYLCASSRGQHTGELFFGEGSRLTVL.

A word on this clone: This sample also contains other DNA sequences that code for the same CDR3. The chain joins TRBV7-2 to TRBJ1-2; D ambiguous. Deletions cut 1 base from V and 0 bases from J, with 6 bases between. Germline lookup yields CDR1 SGHTA and CDR2 FQGNSA. The CDR3 length is 14 residues. This CDR3 reads CASSLDGANYGYTF. The CDR3 nucleotides are TGTGCCAGCAGCTTAGACGGAGCTAACTATGGCTACACCTTC. Full variable domain (rest looked up from reference TRBV7-2 and TRBJ1-2): GAGVSQSPSNKVTEKGKDVELRCDPISGHTALYWYRQSLGQGLEFLIYFQGNSAPDKSGLPSDRFSAERTGGSVSTLTIQRTQQEDSAVYLCASSLDGANYGYTFGSGTRLTVV.

This chain uses TRBV5-1 with TRBJ2-6; D remains unclear. The CDR3 covers 15 residues. V shed 4 bases and J shed 4 bases, with 12 bases lying between them. Germline CDR1 and CDR2: SGHRS and YFSETQ. CDR3 bases: TGCGCCAGCAGCCCGTATGGGATGGGGGCCAACGTCCTGACTTTC. Protein sequence: CASSPYGMGANVLTF.

The V gene is TRBV7-2, the J gene TRBJ2-7, with 9 nucleotides matching TRBD1. Germline lookup yields CDR1 SGHTA and CDR2 FQGNSA. V lost 2 bases and J lost 0; bases outside the gene matches: 14. CDR3 length: 19 residues. The CDR3 DNA follows: TGTGCCAGCAGCTTATACCGAATACAGGGGGCGAGGAGCTCCTACGAGCAGTACTTC. As protein: CASSLYRIQGARSSYEQYF.

The chain couples TRBV7-8 to TRBJ1-3, with D tentatively TRBD1 (5 bases). CDR1 and CDR2 (germline): SGHVS, FQNEAQ. This CDR3 is built from 16 residues. Deletions cut 1 base from V and 2 bases from J, with 12 bases between. CDR3 sequence (DNA): TGTGCCAGCAGCTTAGGTCTGGCAGGGACTGGAAACACCATATATTTT. Translating it yields CASSLGLAGTGNTIYF.

This clone was found a few times. This sequence joins TRBV6-1 and TRBJ1-1; no definite D call. Deletions cut 4 bases from V and 5 bases from J, with 8 bases between. Germline loops: CDR1 MNHNS, CDR2 SASEGT. This CDR3 is built from 12 residues. The CDR3 loop reads CASSVLGTEAFF. CDR3 bases: TGTGCCAGCAGTGTACTTGGGACTGAAGCTTTCTTT.

The rearrangement joins TRBV14 to TRBJ1-4; D is unclear. CDR1 SGHDN and CDR2 FVKESK come from the germline V gene. Trimming left V 2 bases short and J 1 base short, with 14 bases between. CDR3 length: 17 amino acids. DNA for the CDR3: TGTGCCAGCAGCCAACGAAGAGAACGGGTAACTAATGAAAAACTGTTTTTT. As protein: CASSQRRERVTNEKLFF.

CDR3 DNA: TGTGCCAGCAGTTACACGGGGCGGTCCTACGAGCAGTACTTC. This translates into CASSYTGRSYEQYF. This sequence joins TRBV6-5 and TRBJ2-7; the D gene could be TRBD1 or TRBD2 (5 bases each). The germline gives CDR1 MNHEY, CDR2 SVGAGI. V lost 2 bases to trimming and J lost 1 base, with 9 bases between them. This CDR3 has 14 residues.

This chain uses TRBV5-6 with TRBJ1-5; a possible D gene is TRBD1 (5 bases). Germline V lookup: CDR1 SGHDT, CDR2 YYEEEE. Trimming took 0 bases from V and 2 from J, leaving 9 bases between them. The CDR3 is made up of 15 amino acids. The CDR3: CASSLGARGNQPQHF. Here the CDR3 DNA reads TGTGCCAGCAGCTTGGGGGCCAGGGGCAATCAGCCCCAGCATTTT. Full variable domain (remainder filled in from reference TRBV5-6 and TRBJ1-5): DAGVTQSPTHLIKTRGQQVTLRCSPKSGHDTVSWYQQALGQGPQFIFQYYEEEERQRGNFPDRFSGHQFPNYSSELNVNALLLGDSALYLCASSLGARGNQPQHFGDGTRLSIL.

This rearrangement joins TRBV7-2 to TRBJ1-1, with D tentatively TRBD1 (5 bases). Deletions cut 5 bases from V and 0 bases from J, with 10 bases between. Per germline, CDR1 SGHTA and CDR2 FQGNSA. The CDR3 has 14 residues. CDR3 sequence (DNA): TGTGCCAGCAGCCGAGACAGCCTGAACACTGAAGCTTTCTTT. The encoded protein is CASSRDSLNTEAFF. Supplemented by reference TRBV7-2 and TRBJ1-1, the full variable domain reads GAGVSQSPSNKVTEKGKDVELRCDPISGHTALYWYRQSLGQGLEFLIYFQGNSAPDKSGLPSDRFSAERTGGSVSTLTIQRTQQEDSAVYLCASSRDSLNTEAFFGQGTRLTVV.

The chain recombines TRBV2 with TRBJ1-1; a weak D match, TRBD1 (6 bases). V gave up 4 bases and J gave up 6 bases, with 15 bases separating them. Germline assignment: CDR1 SNHLY and CDR2 FYNNEI. CDR3 length: 14 residues. This CDR3 reads CASSVFGGDSEAFF. The CDR3 DNA sequence: TGTGCCAGCAGTGTGTTTGGGGGCGACTCTGAAGCTTTCTTT.

This clone was found once. The chain recombines TRBV11-1 with TRBJ2-5, with 8 bases lining up with TRBD1. Germline CDR1 reads SGHAT; CDR2 reads FQDESV (reference sequence). V lost 5 bases to trimming and J lost 4 bases; unmatched junction nucleotides: 0. The CDR3 is 12 amino acids. The CDR3 DNA reads as TGTGCCAGCAGCGGACAGGGAGAGACCCAGTACTTC. Protein sequence: CASSGQGETQYF.

V usage is TRBV5-1 and J usage is TRBJ1-1, with 8 nucleotides matching TRBD1. V lost 4 bases, J lost 0 bases, and 8 bases stayed unmatched. Germline V gene sequence: CDR1 SGHRS, CDR2 YFSETQ. There are 16 residues in the CDR3. Written as DNA, the CDR3 is TGCGCCAGCAGCCCTCCTGGACAGGGTATGAACACTGAAGCTTTCTTT. Translated: CASSPPGQGMNTEAFF.

This clone was recorded a few times. V gene TRBV6-6 combines with J gene TRBJ2-3, with D possibly matching TRBD2 (6 bases). The germline CDR1 and CDR2 sequences are MNHNY and SVGAGI (reference sequence). The CDR3 has 13 residues. Trimming stripped 4 bases from V and 3 bases from J, with 8 bases between. The CDR3 DNA follows: TGTGCCAGCAGTTTTCGGGAGACAGATACGCAGTATTTT. Amino acids: CASSFRETDTQYF.

The J gene is TRBJ2-7, the V gene TRBV25-1; TRBD2 matches at 12 bases. Unmatched junction bases numbered 0, after V lost 6 bases and J lost 3 bases. Germline V CDR1 and CDR2: MGHDK, SYGVNS. CDR3 length equals 13 residues. The DNA of the CDR3 is TGTGCCAGCAGACTAGCGGGGGGCTACGAGCAGTACTTC. Residues: CASRLAGGYEQYF.

V and J are TRBV7-9 and TRBJ1-5; 7 bases line up with TRBD1. CDR3 length equals 16 residues. The ends lost 5 bases at V and 1 base at J; junction bases unmatched: 8. CDR1 and CDR2 from the germline V gene are SEHNR and FQNEAQ (reference sequence). The CDR3 DNA is TGTGCCAGCAGCGCTCCGGGACAGTCAAGCAATCAGCCCCAGCATTTT. Protein: CASSAPGQSSNQPQHF.

This clone appeared a few times. The gene calls are TRBV18 and TRBJ1-5; D is ambiguous. V lost 0 bases to trimming and J lost 6 bases, with 3 bases between them. Looked up from germline, CDR1 is KGHSH and CDR2 is LQKENI. The CDR3 has 12 residues. The CDR3 spells CASSPPAQPQHF. The CDR3, as DNA: TGTGCCAGCTCACCACCGGCTCAGCCCCAGCATTTT.

The chain employs TRBV19 and TRBJ2-4; 10 bases are shared with TRBD1. J gave up 7 bases and V 2 bases, and 20 bases lay outside the gene matches. Germline-derived CDR1 and CDR2 are LNHDA and SQIVND (reference sequence). The CDR3 covers 20 residues. CDR3 sequence: CASSIPGQGMILPKGNIQYF. In DNA form, the CDR3 reads TGTGCCAGTAGTATACCGGGACAGGGGATGATTCTACCAAAGGGGAACATTCAGTACTTC.

The chain combines TRBV5-1 with TRBJ2-3, with D maybe TRBD1 (5 bases). The CDR3 has 13 amino acids. Germline V gives CDR1 SGHRS, CDR2 YFSETQ. V was trimmed by 4 bases and J by 1 base, leaving 7 bases between them. CDR3 region: CASSPTGTDTQYF. The CDR3 DNA is TGCGCCAGCAGCCCGACAGGCACAGATACGCAGTATTTT. The entire variable domain, with the rest obtained from reference TRBV5-1 and TRBJ2-3, is as follows: KAGVTQTPRYLIKTRGQQVTLSCSPISGHRSVSWYQQTPGQGLQFLFEYFSETQRNKGNFPGRFSGRQFSNSRSEMNVSTLELGDSALYLCASSPTGTDTQYFGPGTRLTVL.

This clone was counted between two and nine times. J is TRBJ2-5 and V is TRBV6-1; D is perhaps TRBD1 or TRBD2 (6 bases each). The CDR3 totals 15 residues. Germline CDR1 and CDR2: MNHNS and SASEGT. Trimming shortened V by 6 bases and J by 2 bases, and 16 bases separated the two germline ends. CDR3 loop: CASSRGLGWQETQYF. In DNA form, the CDR3 reads TGTGCCAGCAGCAGGGGACTCGGGTGGCAAGAGACCCAGTACTTC.

The V and J genes are TRBV15 and TRBJ2-5; D is possibly TRBD2 (5 bases). The DNA end is more similar to TRBJ2-7, so the J call may be wrong. This CDR3 region has 14 residues. Looked up from germline, CDR1 is LNHNV and CDR2 is YYDKDF (reference sequence). CDR3 in DNA: TGTGCCACCAGCAGAGGACGGGAATTCTACGAGCAGTACTTC. It codes for CATSRGREFYEQYF.